One sample yielded the 2 T cell receptor beta chains listed below, sequenced in a study of response to subunit inactivated influenza vaccine. TCRdb reanalysed the RT-PCR reads using MiXCR and keeps one entry per CDR3 protein. The sample yields approximately 700,000 distinct CDR3 sequences, about a sixth seen once. The sample was PBMCs from blood, taken roughly 13 days after vaccination. All receptors derive from a man aged 50 to 60 who received an inactivated influenza vaccine.

In this sample, this clonotype turned up many times. This rearrangement joins TRBV12-3 or TRBV12-4 to TRBJ1-3; D remains unclear. The CDR3 sequence is 14 residues long. V lost 6 bases and J 1 base, leaving 10 bases between the germline ends. In DNA form, the CDR3 reads TGTGCCAGCAGGAGAGGGTCGTCTGGAAACACCATATATTTT. Translated: CASRRGSSGNTIYF.

This clonotype has only a few counts. The chain couples TRBV12-3 or TRBV12-4 to TRBJ2-1; D remains ambiguous. The CDR3 contains 14 residues. V dropped 5 bases and J dropped 4 bases, with 12 bases sitting between them. CDR3 DNA: TGTGCCAGCAGTATAACCCGAATTTACAATGAGCAGTTCTTC. It yields the protein CASSITRIYNEQFF.